The 20 T cell receptor beta chains below all came from one sample that was sequenced in a study of T cell responses to AZD1222 COVID-19 vaccine. Libraries were prepared by immunoSEQ multiplex PCR; TCRdb keeps only in-frame clonotypes and omits some of them. This table has some 100,000 clones, approximately 87% appearing once. Sequences were derived from peripheral blood, sampled on day 0 of AZD1222 vaccination. The receptors shown here come from an adult in good health.

The chain couples TRBV28 to TRBJ2-1; D is uncertain. The CDR3 loop spans 11 amino acids. Germline CDR1 MDHEN, CDR2 SYDVKM. V lost 9 bases to trimming and J lost 7 bases, with 10 bases between them. CDR3 residues: CASARKNEQFF. CDR3 sequence (DNA): TGTGCCAGTGCTAGGAAAAATGAGCAGTTCTTC. Combining the CDR3 with reference TRBV28 and TRBJ2-1 gives the whole variable domain DVKVTQSSRYLVKRTGEKVFLECVQDMDHENMFWYRQDPGLGLRLIYFSYDVKMKEKGDIPEGYSVSREKKERFSLILESASTNQTSMYLCASARKNEQFFGPGTRLTVL.

The J gene is TRBJ1-4, the V gene TRBV3-1 (or the pseudogene TRBV3-2); D is unclear. Germline CDR1 is LGHDT and CDR2 is YNNKEL (reference sequence). Between the trimmed V and J ends, which lost 1 base and 8 bases, there was a span of 11 bases. The CDR3 is made up of 14 amino acids. The CDR3 here is CASSQGGGGEKLFF. CDR3 DNA: TGTGCCAGCAGCCAAGGGGGAGGTGGAGAAAAACTGTTTTTT.

The chain joins TRBV7-2 to TRBJ1-6, with 9 bases identical to TRBD1. Unmatched junction bases numbered 9, after V lost 3 bases and J lost 9 bases. The CDR3 is 16 residues long. Germline V CDR1 and CDR2: SGHTA, FQGNSA. This CDR3 reads CASSFPTGTGFSPLHF. CDR3 DNA: TGTGCCAGCAGCTTCCCCACCGGGACAGGGTTTTCACCCCTCCACTTT.

The genes are TRBV6-2 or TRBV6-3 and TRBJ1-2; D is ambiguous. V was pared by 4 bases and J by 8 bases, with 14 bases between. Germline loops: CDR1 MNHEY, CDR2 SVGEGT. The CDR3 runs to 13 residues. CDR3 sequence reads: CASSFNGARGYTF. The CDR3 region has the DNA TGTGCCAGCAGTTTTAACGGAGCTAGGGGCTACACCTTC.

In DNA form, the CDR3 reads TGCAGCGTTGAAGATGGGACGCTAGCGGGAGTATCCTCGTACAATGAGCAGTTCTTC. This gives the protein CSVEDGTLAGVSSYNEQFF. V is TRBV29-1 and J is TRBJ2-1; 10 bases are shared with TRBD2. Germline lookup yields CDR1 SQVTM and CDR2 ANQGSEA. The CDR3 runs to 19 residues. V gave up 0 bases and J gave up 4 bases; unmatched junction bases: 15.

This chain connects TRBV5-8 to TRBJ1-2; D ambiguous. The CDR3 totals 13 residues. Trimming shortened V by 4 bases and J by 3 bases, and 10 bases separated the two germline ends. Germline CDR1 and CDR2: SGHTS and YDEGEE. The CDR3 region is CASSPEAYYGYTF. CDR3 DNA sequence: TGTGCCAGCAGCCCGGAGGCTTACTATGGCTACACCTTC.

The chain joins TRBV7-2 to TRBJ2-7, with 9 bases identical to TRBD1. V was clipped by 6 bases and J by 3 bases; unmatched bases: 6. This CDR3 has 14 amino acids. Germline CDR1 SGHTA, CDR2 FQGNSA. CDR3 nucleotide sequence: TGTGCCAGCAGGAGGGGGACAGGGAACTACGAGCAGTACTTC. Protein product: CASRRGTGNYEQYF.

This chain uses TRBV2 with TRBJ1-6; D possibly corresponds to TRBD1 (6 bases). This CDR3 has 14 residues. V was trimmed by 4 bases and J by 6 bases, leaving 10 bases between them. CDR1 is SNHLY, CDR2 FYNNEI, per germline. DNA of the CDR3: TGTGCCAGCAGTGTACAGGGCGCTAATTCACCCCTCCACTTT. The encoded protein is CASSVQGANSPLHF. Using reference TRBV2 and TRBJ1-6 for the parts outside the CDR3, the full variable domain is EPEVTQTPSHQVTQMGQEVILRCVPISNHLYFYWYRQILGQKVEFLVSFYNNEISEKSEIFDDQFSVERPDGSNFTLKIRSTKLEDSAMYFCASSVQGANSPLHFGNGTRLTVT.

J is TRBJ1-5 and V is TRBV28; D ambiguous. Germline loops: CDR1 MDHEN, CDR2 SYDVKM. With 7 bases removed from V and 3 bases from J, the gap between germline ends came to 13 bases. There are 14 residues in the CDR3. This CDR3 is CASTLRRFNQPQHF. The CDR3 DNA reads as TGTGCCAGCACCTTACGGAGGTTCAATCAGCCCCAGCATTTT. The whole variable domain, remainder taken from reference TRBV28 and TRBJ1-5, is DVKVTQSSRYLVKRTGEKVFLECVQDMDHENMFWYRQDPGLGLRLIYFSYDVKMKEKGDIPEGYSVSREKKERFSLILESASTNQTSMYLCASTLRRFNQPQHFGDGTRLSIL.

The chain recombines TRBV7-9 with TRBJ2-1; no definite D call. The CDR3 consists of 11 residues. Germline CDR1 reads SEHNR; CDR2 reads FQNEAQ (reference sequence). Trimming shortened V by 2 bases and J by 12 bases, and 8 bases separated the two germline ends. CDR3 in DNA: TGTGCCAGCAGCTTAAACCCTCGGCAGTTCTTC. This codes for CASSLNPRQFF. Filled out from reference TRBV7-9 and TRBJ2-1, the complete variable domain reads DTGVSQNPRHKITKRGQNVTFRCDPISEHNRLYWYRQTLGQGPEFLTYFQNEAQLEKSRLLSDRFSAERPKGSFSTLEIQRTEQGDSAMYLCASSLNPRQFFGPGTRLTVL.

The chain couples TRBV10-1 to TRBJ2-5, with D tentatively TRBD1 (6 bases). The ends were cut back, 5 bases at V and 7 bases at J, with 17 bases in the middle. The CDR3 contains 14 residues. Germline lookup yields CDR1 WNHNN and CDR2 SYGVQD (reference sequence). Here the CDR3 reads CASSLPGLGGTQYF. The DNA for the CDR3 is TGCGCCAGCAGTCTCCCGGGATTAGGGGGGACCCAGTACTTC.

This clone was observed a handful of times. The chain couples TRBV11-2 to TRBJ2-7; possibly TRBD1 for D (6 bases). The germline V gene encodes CDR1 SGHAT and CDR2 FQNNGV. CDR3 length: 15 residues. Trimming stripped 5 bases from V and 4 bases from J, with 18 bases between. The CDR3 region is CASSKYTGSAYEQYF. The CDR3 DNA is TGTGCCAGCAGCAAATACACAGGGAGCGCTTACGAGCAGTACTTC.

This clone was recorded only once. This sequence joins TRBV7-9 and TRBJ2-1; 7 bases map to TRBD2. This CDR3 region has 16 residues. In germline, CDR1 is SEHNR, CDR2 FQNEAQ (reference sequence). J gave up 9 bases and V 4 bases, and 15 bases lay outside the gene matches. CDR3 sequence: CASSSPLLGPGGEQFF. In DNA, the CDR3 is TGTGCCAGCAGCTCCCCCCTCCTGGGGCCGGGGGGTGAGCAGTTCTTC.

This clone appeared a single time. The V and J genes are TRBV28 and TRBJ1-1, with 7 bases identical to TRBD1. The CDR3 is made up of 15 amino acids. Germline V gene lookup returns CDR1 MDHEN and CDR2 SYDVKM. The V segment lost 5 bases and the J segment 1 base; nucleotides outside the gene matches: 7. Here the CDR3 reads CASSPSTGKNTEAFF. CDR3 sequence (DNA): TGTGCCAGCAGTCCATCGACAGGGAAGAACACTGAAGCTTTCTTT.

V is TRBV7-3 and J is TRBJ2-7; perhaps TRBD1 as D (5 bases). Germline V gene lookup returns CDR1 SGHTA and CDR2 FQGTGA. This CDR3 is 16 amino acids long. Trimming took 5 bases from V and 6 from J, leaving 23 bases between them. The CDR3 loop is CASSPVPGPIRGEQYF. CDR3 DNA: TGTGCCAGCAGCCCCGTACCGGGCCCTATTAGGGGCGAGCAGTACTTC.

This sequence joins TRBV6-6 and TRBJ2-7, with TRBD1 matching 7 bases. The CDR3 totals 14 residues. The V gene end was trimmed by 2 bases and the J gene end by 2 bases; junction bases not matched to a gene: 3. Germline lookup yields CDR1 MNHNY and CDR2 SVGAGI (reference sequence). CDR3 residues: CASSYQTGPYEQYF. DNA of the CDR3: TGTGCCAGCAGTTACCAGACAGGGCCCTACGAGCAGTACTTC.

The V and J genes are TRBV6-5 and TRBJ1-2; D call uncertain. The V gene's germline CDR1 is MNHEY and CDR2 SVGAGI. The CDR3 extends over 13 amino acids. The V gene lost 5 bases and the J gene lost 4 bases, with 11 bases spanning the gap. The CDR3 DNA reads TGTGCCAGCAGTAAGGAGGCATCCTATGGCTACACCTTC. Its protein product is CASSKEASYGYTF.

The chain links TRBV7-9 to TRBJ2-1; D possibly corresponds to TRBD2 (5 bases). The germline V gene has CDR1 SEHNR and CDR2 FQNEAQ (reference sequence). The CDR3 is 17 amino acids. Deletions cut 1 base from V and 1 base from J, with 14 bases between. The CDR3 nucleotides are TGTGCCAGCAGCTTAGGGAAACCTGGCGGGTCCTACAATGAGCAGTTCTTC. Translated: CASSLGKPGGSYNEQFF.

This clone was counted a few times. The V call is TRBV5-1, the J call TRBJ2-5, with 8 bases fitting TRBD2. J lost 6 bases, V lost 1 base, and 5 bases had no gene match. There are 14 residues in the CDR3. Germline values: CDR1 SGHRS, CDR2 YFSETQ. The CDR3 loop reads CASSLTGGPKTQYF. The CDR3 DNA sequence: TGCGCCAGCAGCTTGACGGGAGGGCCGAAGACCCAGTACTTC. The full variable domain, in which reference TRBV5-1 and TRBJ2-5 provide the parts outside the CDR3, is KAGVTQTPRYLIKTRGQQVTLSCSPISGHRSVSWYQQTPGQGLQFLFEYFSETQRNKGNFPGRFSGRQFSNSRSEMNVSTLELGDSALYLCASSLTGGPKTQYFGPGTRLLVL.

The gene calls are TRBV18 and TRBJ2-2; 7 nucleotides match TRBD1. The CDR3 spans 16 residues. Looked up from germline, CDR1 is KGHSH and CDR2 is LQKENI. V gave up 3 bases and J gave up 6 bases; unmatched junction bases: 10. CDR3 in amino acids: CASSPINGQVAGELFF. DNA for the CDR3: TGTGCCAGCTCACCGATAAACGGACAGGTCGCCGGGGAGCTGTTTTTT.